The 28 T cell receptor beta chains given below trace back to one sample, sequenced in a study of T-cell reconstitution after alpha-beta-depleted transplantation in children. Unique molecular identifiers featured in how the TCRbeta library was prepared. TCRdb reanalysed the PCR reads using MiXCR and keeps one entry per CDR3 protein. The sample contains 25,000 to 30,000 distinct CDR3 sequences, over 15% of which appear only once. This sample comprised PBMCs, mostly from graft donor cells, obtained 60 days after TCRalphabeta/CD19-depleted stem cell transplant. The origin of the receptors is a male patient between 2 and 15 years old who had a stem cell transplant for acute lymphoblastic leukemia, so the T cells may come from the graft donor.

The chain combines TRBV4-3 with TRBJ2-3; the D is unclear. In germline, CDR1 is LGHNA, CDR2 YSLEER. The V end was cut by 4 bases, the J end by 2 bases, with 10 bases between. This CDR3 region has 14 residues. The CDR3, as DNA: TGCGCCAGCAGCCTGGTCGGGTCCACAGATACGCAGTATTTT. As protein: CASSLVGSTDTQYF.

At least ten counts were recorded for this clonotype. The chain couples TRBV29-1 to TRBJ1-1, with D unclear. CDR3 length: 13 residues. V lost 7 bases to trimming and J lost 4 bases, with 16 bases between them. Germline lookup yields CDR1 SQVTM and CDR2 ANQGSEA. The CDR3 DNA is TGCAGCGCCAACGGGCCTCGTGGCACTGAAGCTTTCTTT. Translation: CSANGPRGTEAFF.

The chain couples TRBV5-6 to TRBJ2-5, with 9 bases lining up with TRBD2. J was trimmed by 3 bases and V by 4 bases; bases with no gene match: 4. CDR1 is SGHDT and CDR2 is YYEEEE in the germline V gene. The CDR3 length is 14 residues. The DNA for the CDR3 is TGTGCCAGCAGCGTGGGACTAGCTGAAGAGACCCAGTACTTC. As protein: CASSVGLAEETQYF.

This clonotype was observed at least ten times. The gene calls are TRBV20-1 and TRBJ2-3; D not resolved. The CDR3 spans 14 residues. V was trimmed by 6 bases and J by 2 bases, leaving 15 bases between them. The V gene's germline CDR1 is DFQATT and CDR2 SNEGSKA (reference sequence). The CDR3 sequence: CSAHSRRYTDTQYF. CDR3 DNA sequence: TGCAGTGCCCACTCTAGGAGATACACAGATACGCAGTATTTT.

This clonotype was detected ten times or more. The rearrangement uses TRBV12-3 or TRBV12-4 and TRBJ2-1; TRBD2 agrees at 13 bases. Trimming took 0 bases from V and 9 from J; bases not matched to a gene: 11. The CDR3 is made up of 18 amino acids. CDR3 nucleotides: TGTGCCAGCAGTTTAGCGCCCGGACTAGCGGGAGTAATAGGTGAGCAGTTCTTC. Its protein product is CASSLAPGLAGVIGEQFF.

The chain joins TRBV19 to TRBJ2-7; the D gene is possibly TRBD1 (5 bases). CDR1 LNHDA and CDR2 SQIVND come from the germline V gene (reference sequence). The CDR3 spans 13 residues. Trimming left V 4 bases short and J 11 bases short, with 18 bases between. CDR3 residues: CASSTPQTASKYF. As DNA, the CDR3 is TGTGCCAGTAGTACACCGCAGACAGCTTCAAAGTACTTC.

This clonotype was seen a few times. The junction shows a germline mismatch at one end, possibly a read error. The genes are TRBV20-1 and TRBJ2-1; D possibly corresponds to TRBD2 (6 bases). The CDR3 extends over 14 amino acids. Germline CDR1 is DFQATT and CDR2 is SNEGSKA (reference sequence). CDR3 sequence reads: CSAKTGTSSNEQFF. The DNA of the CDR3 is TGCAGTGCCAAGACCGGGACTTCCTCCAATGAGCAGTTCTTC.

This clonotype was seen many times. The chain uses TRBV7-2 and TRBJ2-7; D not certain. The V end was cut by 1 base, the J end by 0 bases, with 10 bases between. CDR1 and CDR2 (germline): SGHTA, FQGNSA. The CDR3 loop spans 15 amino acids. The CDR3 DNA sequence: TGTGCCAGCAGCTTAGAACTAACAAGCTCCTACGAGCAGTACTTC. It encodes CASSLELTSSYEQYF.

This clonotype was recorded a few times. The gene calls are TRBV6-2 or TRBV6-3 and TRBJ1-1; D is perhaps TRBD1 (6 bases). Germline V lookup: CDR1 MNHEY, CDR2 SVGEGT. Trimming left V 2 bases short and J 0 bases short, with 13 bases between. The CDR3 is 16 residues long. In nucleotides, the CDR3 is TGTGCCAGCAGTTACAACAGGGAAGGCCTGAACACTGAAGCTTTCTTT. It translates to CASSYNREGLNTEAFF.

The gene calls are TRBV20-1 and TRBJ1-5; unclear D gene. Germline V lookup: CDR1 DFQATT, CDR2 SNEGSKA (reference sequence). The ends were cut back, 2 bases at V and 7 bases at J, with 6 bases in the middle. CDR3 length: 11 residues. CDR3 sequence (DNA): TGCAGTGCTAGACAAGGCCAGCCCCAGCATTTT. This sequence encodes CSARQGQPQHF.

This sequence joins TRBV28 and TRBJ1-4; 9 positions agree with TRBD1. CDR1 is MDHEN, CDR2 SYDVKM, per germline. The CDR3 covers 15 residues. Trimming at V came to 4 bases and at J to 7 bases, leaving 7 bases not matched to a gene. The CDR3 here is CASSSTGGRGEKLFF. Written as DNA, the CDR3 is TGTGCCAGCAGTTCGACAGGGGGGAGGGGTGAAAAACTGTTTTTT.

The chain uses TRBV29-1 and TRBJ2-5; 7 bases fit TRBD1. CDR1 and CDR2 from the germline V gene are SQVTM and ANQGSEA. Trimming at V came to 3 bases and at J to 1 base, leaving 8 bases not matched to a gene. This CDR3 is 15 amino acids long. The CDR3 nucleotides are TGCAGCGTTGATAAGGGGGCGACAGGCCAAGAGACCCAGTACTTC. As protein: CSVDKGATGQETQYF.

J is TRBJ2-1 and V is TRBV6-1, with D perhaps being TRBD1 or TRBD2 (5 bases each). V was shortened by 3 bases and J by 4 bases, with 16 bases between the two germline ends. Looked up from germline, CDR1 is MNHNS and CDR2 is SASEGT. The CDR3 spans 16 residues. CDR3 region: CASSDQTGWGYNEQFF. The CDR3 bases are TGTGCCAGCAGTGATCAGACCGGGTGGGGGTACAATGAGCAGTTCTTC.

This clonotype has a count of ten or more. The CDR3 nucleotides are TGTGCCACCAGTGACACCGGGACAGGGGCGAGGTATGAGCAGTTCTTC. Its protein is CATSDTGTGARYEQFF. The gene calls are TRBV24-1 and TRBJ2-1; 10 bases agree with TRBD1. The CDR3 extends over 16 amino acids. Trimming at V came to 4 bases and at J to 8 bases, leaving 10 bases not matched to a gene. The germline CDR1 and CDR2 sequences are KGHDR and SFDVKD.

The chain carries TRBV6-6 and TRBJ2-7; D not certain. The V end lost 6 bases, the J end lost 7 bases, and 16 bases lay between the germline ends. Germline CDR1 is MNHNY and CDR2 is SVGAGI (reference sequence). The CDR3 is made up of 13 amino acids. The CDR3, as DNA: TGTGCCAGCAGCTCAACACGGTCAGGAGAGCAGTACTTC. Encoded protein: CASSSTRSGEQYF.

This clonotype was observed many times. The CDR3 region has the DNA TGTGCCAGCAGCCCAATTTCCAGTGGAAACTACGAGCAGTACTTC. It specifies CASSPISSGNYEQYF. The chain links TRBV7-9 to TRBJ2-7; D call uncertain. The V and J ends lost 5 bases and 3 bases respectively, with 17 bases between them. Germline V gene sequence: CDR1 SEHNR, CDR2 FQNEAQ (reference sequence). CDR3 length: 15 residues.

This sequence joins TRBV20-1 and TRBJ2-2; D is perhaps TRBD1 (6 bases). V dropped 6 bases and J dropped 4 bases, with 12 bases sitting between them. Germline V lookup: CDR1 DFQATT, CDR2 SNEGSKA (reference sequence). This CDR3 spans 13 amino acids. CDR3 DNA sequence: TGCAGTGCCCTACAGGGTACCACCGGGGAGCTGTTTTTT. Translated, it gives CSALQGTTGELFF.

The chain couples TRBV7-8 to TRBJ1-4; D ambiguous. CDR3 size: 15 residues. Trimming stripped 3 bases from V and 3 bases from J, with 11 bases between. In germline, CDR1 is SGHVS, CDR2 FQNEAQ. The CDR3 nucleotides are TGTGCCAGCAGCTTCTCGGACCACTCTAATGAAAAACTGTTTTTT. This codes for CASSFSDHSNEKLFF.

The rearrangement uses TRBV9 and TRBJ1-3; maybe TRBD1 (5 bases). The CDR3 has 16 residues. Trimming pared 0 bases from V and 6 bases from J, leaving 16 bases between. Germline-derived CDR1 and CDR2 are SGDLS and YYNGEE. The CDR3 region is CASSVAQLGGANTIYF. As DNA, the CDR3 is TGTGCCAGCAGCGTAGCCCAATTGGGTGGGGCAAACACCATATATTTT.

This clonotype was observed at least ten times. The CDR3 bases are TGTGCCAGCAGCCAAGAAACGGGGGACTACCAAGAGACCCAGTACTTC. Amino acid sequence: CASSQETGDYQETQYF. The J gene is TRBJ2-5, the V gene TRBV14; TRBD2 might be the D (6 bases). CDR1 is SGHDN, CDR2 FVKESK, per germline. This CDR3 is built from 16 residues. Between the trimmed V and J ends, which lost 0 bases and 0 bases, there was a span of 11 bases. Drawing the rest from reference TRBV14 and TRBJ2-5, the complete variable domain is EAGVTQFPSHSVIEKGQTVTLRCDPISGHDNLYWYRRVMGKEIKFLLHFVKESKQDESGMPNNRFLAERTGGTYSTLKVQPAELEDSGVYFCASSQETGDYQETQYFGPGTRLLVL.

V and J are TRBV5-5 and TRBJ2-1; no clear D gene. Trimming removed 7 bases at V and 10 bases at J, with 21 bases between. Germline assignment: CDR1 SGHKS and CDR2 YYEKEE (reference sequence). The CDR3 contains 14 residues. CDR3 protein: CASGPRTSIREQFF. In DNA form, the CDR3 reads TGTGCCAGCGGCCCCCGGACGTCGATAAGGGAGCAGTTCTTC. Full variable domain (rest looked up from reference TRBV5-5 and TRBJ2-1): DAGVTQSPTHLIKTRGQQVTLRCSPISGHKSVSWYQQVLGQGPQFIFQYYEKEERGRGNFPDRFSARQFPNYSSELNVNALLLGDSALYLCASGPRTSIREQFFGPGTRLTVL.

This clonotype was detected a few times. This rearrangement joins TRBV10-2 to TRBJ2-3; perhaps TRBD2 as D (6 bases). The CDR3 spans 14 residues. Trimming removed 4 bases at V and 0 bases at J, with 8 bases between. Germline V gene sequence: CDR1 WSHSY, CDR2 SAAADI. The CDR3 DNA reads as TGCGCCAGCAGTGGCGGGACGAGCACAGATACGCAGTATTTT. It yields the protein CASSGGTSTDTQYF.

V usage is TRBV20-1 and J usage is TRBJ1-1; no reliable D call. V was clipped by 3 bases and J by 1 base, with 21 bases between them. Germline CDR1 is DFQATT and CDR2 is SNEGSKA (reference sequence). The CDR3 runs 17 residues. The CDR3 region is CSASSVREFPANTEAFF. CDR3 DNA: TGCAGTGCTAGTTCTGTTAGGGAATTTCCAGCGAACACTGAAGCTTTCTTT.

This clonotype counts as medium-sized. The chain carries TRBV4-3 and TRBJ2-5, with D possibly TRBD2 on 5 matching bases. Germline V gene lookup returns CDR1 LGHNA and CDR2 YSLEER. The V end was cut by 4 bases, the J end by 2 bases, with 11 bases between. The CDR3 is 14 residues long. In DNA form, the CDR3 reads TGCGCCAGCAGCCCGAGCGGAAAACAAGAGACCCAGTACTTC. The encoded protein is CASSPSGKQETQYF.

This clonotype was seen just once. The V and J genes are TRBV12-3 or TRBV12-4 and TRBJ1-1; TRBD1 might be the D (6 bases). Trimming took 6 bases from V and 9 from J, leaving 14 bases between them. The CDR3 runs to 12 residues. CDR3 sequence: CASSSDSGKAFF. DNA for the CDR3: TGTGCCAGCAGCTCGGACAGTGGGAAAGCTTTCTTT.

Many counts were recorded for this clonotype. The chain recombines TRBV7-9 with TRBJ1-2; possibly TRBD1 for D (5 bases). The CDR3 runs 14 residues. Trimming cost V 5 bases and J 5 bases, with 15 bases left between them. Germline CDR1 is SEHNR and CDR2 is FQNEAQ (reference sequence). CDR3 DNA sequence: TGTGCCAGCAGCCCCCCCGGGGACGAGTATGGCTACACCTTC. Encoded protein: CASSPPGDEYGYTF.

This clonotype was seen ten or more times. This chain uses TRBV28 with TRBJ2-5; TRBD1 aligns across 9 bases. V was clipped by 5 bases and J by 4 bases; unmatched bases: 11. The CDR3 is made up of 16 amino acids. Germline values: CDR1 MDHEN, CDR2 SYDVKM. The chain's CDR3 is CASSTTITGGGETQYF. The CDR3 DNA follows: TGTGCCAGCAGTACAACTATCACAGGGGGCGGAGAGACCCAGTACTTC.

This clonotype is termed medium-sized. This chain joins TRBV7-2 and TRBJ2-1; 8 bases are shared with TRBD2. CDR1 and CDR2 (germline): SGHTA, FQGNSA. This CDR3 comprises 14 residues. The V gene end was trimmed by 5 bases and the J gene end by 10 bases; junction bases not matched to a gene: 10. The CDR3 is CASSADTSGREQFF. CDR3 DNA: TGTGCCAGCAGCGCCGACACTAGCGGCCGCGAGCAGTTCTTC.